This T cell receptor (beta chain) was documented in a study of cytomegalovirus exposure and HLA in healthy donors. Study information: In a previous analysis, more than 90 million unique TCR beta sequences were found from approximately 180 million T cells. Samples from HLA-typed donors yielded about 85 million unique TCRs in an early data release. Whole-study results and caveats: Based on reports, TCR beta sequences accurately predicted HLA-A and HLA-B alleles for most subjects.

Worth noting for this clone: The antigen is unknown.

PCR used 60 Vbeta primers and 13 Jbeta primers. TCRdb's copy holds only in-frame clones and misses some; the assay was immunoSEQ multiplex PCR. The table has around 130,000 clones, more than 65% seen once. The V segment lost 5 bases and the J segment 2 bases; nucleotides outside the gene matches: 4. Per the germline V gene, CDR1 is SGHRS and CDR2 is YFSETQ. The CDR3 runs to 14 residues. This rearrangement joins TRBV5-1 to TRBJ2-3; 8 bases agree with TRBD1. This clonotype was sampled from a man in his fifties or sixties in good health and CMV-seronegative. Sequencing used PBMCs. The CDR3 sequence is CASRTGAHTDTQYF. The CDR3 DNA is TGCGCCAGCAGGACAGGGGCGCACACAGATACGCAGTATTTT.